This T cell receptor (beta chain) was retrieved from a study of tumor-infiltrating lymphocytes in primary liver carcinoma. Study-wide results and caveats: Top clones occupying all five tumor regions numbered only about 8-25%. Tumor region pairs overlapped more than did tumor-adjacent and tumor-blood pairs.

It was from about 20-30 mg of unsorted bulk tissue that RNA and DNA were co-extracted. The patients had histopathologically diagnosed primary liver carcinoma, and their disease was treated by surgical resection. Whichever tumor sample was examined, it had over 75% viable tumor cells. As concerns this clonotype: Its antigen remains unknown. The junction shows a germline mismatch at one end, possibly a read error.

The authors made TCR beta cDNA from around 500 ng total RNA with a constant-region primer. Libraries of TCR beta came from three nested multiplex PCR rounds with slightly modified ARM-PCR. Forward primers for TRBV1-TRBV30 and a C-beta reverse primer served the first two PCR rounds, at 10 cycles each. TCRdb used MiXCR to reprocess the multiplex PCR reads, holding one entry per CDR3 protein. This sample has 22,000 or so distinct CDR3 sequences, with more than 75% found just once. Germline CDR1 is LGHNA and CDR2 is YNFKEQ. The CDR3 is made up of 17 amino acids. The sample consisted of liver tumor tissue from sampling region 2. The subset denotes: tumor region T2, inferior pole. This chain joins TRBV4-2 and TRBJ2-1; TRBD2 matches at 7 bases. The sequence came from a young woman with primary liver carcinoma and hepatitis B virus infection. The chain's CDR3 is CGSSQDSGGGSIDEQFF. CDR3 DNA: TGTGGCAGCAGCCAAGATTCGGGTGGCGGGAGTATCGATGAGCAGTTCTTC.